A single sample gave rise to the 20 T cell receptor beta chains below, sequenced in a study of human T cells and chemical hapten exposure. Sample time point: patch test 3, about 24 weeks after DPC sensitization. Described treatment: therapeutic diphenylcyclopropenone sensitization with weekly scalp DPC. TCRdb reprocessed the RACE reads via MiXCR and lists one record per CDR3 protein. The table has 120,000 or so distinct CDR3 sequences, 11% seen once. Sequenced here: whole blood, sampled in connection with sensitization to the hapten diphenylcyclopropenone (DPC). The receptors derive from a woman aged 50 to 60 with alopecia areata. Some clones in this sample may be carry-over from other donors' samples.

This clonotype has only a few counts. The rearrangement uses TRBV9 and TRBJ2-1, with TRBD2 identical over 12 bases. After removal of 2 bases from V and 4 bases from J, the junction contained 1 base not matched to a gene. CDR1 and CDR2 from the germline V gene are SGDLS and YYNGEE. This CDR3 spans 15 amino acids. The CDR3 spells CASSVLAGGYNEQFF. The CDR3 bases are TGTGCCAGCAGCGTCCTAGCGGGAGGGTACAATGAGCAGTTCTTC.

The table lists this clonotype with many counts. The V call is TRBV12-3 or TRBV12-4, the J call TRBJ2-3, with D tentatively TRBD2 (6 bases). CDR3 length: 13 amino acids. With 6 bases removed from V and 0 bases from J, the gap between germline ends came to 7 bases. CDR3 sequence (DNA): TGTGCCAGCAGGGGGACTAGCACAGATACGCAGTATTTT. Translation: CASRGTSTDTQYF.

This clonotype was seen repeatedly, ten times or more. J is TRBJ2-5 and V is TRBV3-1; 7 bases align to TRBD2. CDR1 is LGHDT, CDR2 YNNKEL, per germline (reference sequence). J lost 5 bases, V lost 6 bases, and 6 bases had no gene match. This CDR3 contains 13 residues. CDR3 in amino acids: CASRQSGVETQYF. DNA for the CDR3: TGTGCCAGCAGACAGAGCGGGGTTGAGACCCAGTACTTC.

This clonotype has just a few counts. The chain employs TRBV20-1 and TRBJ2-7; maybe TRBD2 (7 bases). The CDR3 is 15 amino acids. Trimming pared 1 base from V and 3 bases from J, leaving 16 bases between. From germline, CDR1 is DFQATT and CDR2 SNEGSKA (reference sequence). This CDR3 is CSARGGRGAFYEQYF. The CDR3 DNA reads TGCAGTGCTAGAGGCGGACGGGGGGCGTTCTACGAGCAGTACTTC.

The genes are TRBV6-5 and TRBJ2-1; possible D gene TRBD1, 6 bases. V lost 4 bases, J lost 5 bases, and 12 bases lay in between. The CDR3 is 14 amino acids. The germline V gene has CDR1 MNHEY and CDR2 SVGAGI. DNA for the CDR3: TGTGCCAGCAGTTCGCCAGGGGAAAACAATGAGCAGTTCTTC. Protein product: CASSSPGENNEQFF.

This clonotype was detected a few times. The rearrangement uses TRBV12-3 or TRBV12-4 and TRBJ2-2; D is perhaps TRBD2 (6 bases). The CDR3 sequence is 14 residues long. V was shortened by 3 bases and J by 6 bases, with 11 bases between the two germline ends. The CDR3 reads CASSFVGGAGELFF. CDR3 in DNA: TGTGCCAGCAGTTTTGTGGGGGGAGCCGGGGAGCTGTTTTTT.

The chain links TRBV6-2 or TRBV6-3 to TRBJ2-7; possible D gene TRBD2, 5 bases. Germline V gene data show CDR1 as MNHEY and CDR2 as SVGEGT. The length of the CDR3 is 13 residues. V lost 7 bases to trimming and J lost 5 bases, with 15 bases between them. The CDR3 sequence is CASTPGLTDEQYF. CDR3 sequence (DNA): TGTGCCAGCACTCCCGGACTGACCGACGAGCAGTACTTC.

This clonotype occurred a few times. The V gene is TRBV7-6, the J gene TRBJ2-2; D is unclear. The CDR3 contains 14 residues. Germline V lookup: CDR1 SGHVS, CDR2 FNYEAQ. Trimming pared 5 bases from V and 5 bases from J, leaving 12 bases between. CDR3 region: CASSAPLATGELFF. DNA of the CDR3: TGTGCCAGCAGCGCCCCCCTGGCAACCGGGGAGCTGTTTTTT.

This clonotype was seen only a few times. This chain connects TRBV3-1 to TRBJ2-7; D may be TRBD1 (6 bases). This CDR3 region has 16 residues. In germline, CDR1 is LGHDT, CDR2 YNNKEL (reference sequence). V was trimmed by 4 bases and J by 5 bases, leaving 21 bases between them. The chain's CDR3 is CASSPASEAGAHEQYF. The CDR3 DNA is TGTGCCAGCAGCCCCGCGTCGGAGGCAGGGGCTCACGAGCAGTACTTC.

The chain carries TRBV14 and TRBJ1-4; D is uncertain. The germline gives CDR1 SGHDN, CDR2 FVKESK. The CDR3 consists of 13 residues. V was shortened by 1 base and J by 5 bases, with 5 bases between the two germline ends. Here the CDR3 reads CASSQGMNEKLFF. The CDR3 region has the DNA TGTGCCAGCAGCCAAGGGATGAATGAAAAACTGTTTTTT.

This rearrangement joins TRBV7-9 to TRBJ2-7; D perhaps matches TRBD2 (5 bases). V gave up 5 bases and J gave up 7 bases, with 21 bases separating them. Per the germline V gene, CDR1 is SEHNR and CDR2 is FQNEAQ (reference sequence). The CDR3 is 15 amino acids. The chain's CDR3 is CASSPGGIHTGEQYF. In nucleotides, the CDR3 is TGTGCCAGCAGCCCTGGAGGTATCCATACGGGGGAGCAGTACTTC.

This clonotype was found a few times. This sequence joins TRBV5-8 and TRBJ2-7; TRBD2 aligns across 12 bases. V dropped 3 bases and J dropped 5; count of bases not matched to a gene: 3. CDR1 SGHTS and CDR2 YDEGEE come from the germline V gene. The CDR3 is 14 amino acids. This CDR3 reads CASSSGLAGDEQYF. For the CDR3, the DNA is TGTGCCAGCAGCTCGGGACTAGCGGGTGACGAGCAGTACTTC.

This clonotype was counted between two and nine times. The chain has TRBV12-3 or TRBV12-4 and TRBJ1-5; perhaps TRBD1 as D (6 bases). Trimming stripped 7 bases from V and 3 bases from J, with 10 bases between. This CDR3 contains 13 residues. For the CDR3, the DNA is TGTGCCAGCAAGACAGGCTCCAATCAGCCCCAGCATTTT. Encoded protein: CASKTGSNQPQHF.

This chain uses TRBV29-1 with TRBJ2-3; 12 nucleotides line up with TRBD2. The germline V gene has CDR1 SQVTM and CDR2 ANQGSEA. This CDR3 has 15 amino acids. The V segment lost 3 bases and the J segment 2 bases; nucleotides outside the gene matches: 3. The CDR3 coding sequence is TGCAGCGTTGAGGGACTAGCGGGTAACACAGATACGCAGTATTTT. It translates to CSVEGLAGNTDTQYF.

This clonotype was seen at least ten times. This rearrangement joins TRBV20-1 to TRBJ1-1; D call uncertain. CDR3 length: 11 amino acids. CDR1 is DFQATT, CDR2 SNEGSKA, per germline (reference sequence). Trimming took off 5 bases at V and 5 bases at J, with 9 bases between the two ends. The CDR3 sequence is CSAPRETEAFF. CDR3 coding DNA: TGCAGTGCTCCGCGAGAGACTGAAGCTTTCTTT.

The chain combines TRBV3-1 with TRBJ2-3; D may be TRBD2 (6 bases). CDR3 size: 14 residues. Trimming pared 1 base from V and 4 bases from J, leaving 9 bases between. Looked up from germline, CDR1 is LGHDT and CDR2 is YNNKEL (reference sequence). The CDR3 sequence is CASSQVGGADTQYF. In DNA form, the CDR3 reads TGTGCCAGCAGCCAAGTCGGAGGGGCAGATACGCAGTATTTT.

The rearrangement uses TRBV6-2 or TRBV6-3 and TRBJ1-1; 7 bases line up with TRBD1. The germline V gene encodes CDR1 MNHEY and CDR2 SVGEGT. Trimming at V came to 7 bases and at J to 7 bases, leaving 15 bases not matched to a gene. This CDR3 comprises 15 residues. CDR3 region: CASTLPRTGQGEAFF. DNA for the CDR3: TGTGCCAGCACTTTACCCCGGACAGGCCAAGGTGAAGCTTTCTTT.

The chain couples TRBV5-6 to TRBJ2-2; TRBD2 agrees at 7 bases. From germline, CDR1 is SGHDT and CDR2 YYEEEE. The V and J ends lost 1 base and 5 bases, in that order; junction bases with no gene match: 2. The CDR3 length is 14 residues. DNA for the CDR3: TGTGCCAGCAGCTTGACGGGAGGTACCGGGGAGCTGTTTTTT. Protein product: CASSLTGGTGELFF.

This clonotype was seen repeatedly, ten times or more. The V and J genes are TRBV20-1 and TRBJ1-1; a possible D gene is TRBD1 (5 bases). V gave up 3 bases and J gave up 0 bases, with 11 bases separating them. The V gene's germline CDR1 is DFQATT and CDR2 SNEGSKA (reference sequence). The CDR3 length is 14 residues. The CDR3 protein is CSASRGGLNTEAFF. In DNA form, the CDR3 reads TGCAGTGCTAGTCGGGGGGGGTTGAACACTGAAGCTTTCTTT.

The gene calls are TRBV20-1 and TRBJ1-5; no clear D gene. CDR3 length: 13 residues. Trimming removed 3 bases from V and 7 bases from J, with 13 bases in between. CDR1 is DFQATT, CDR2 SNEGSKA, per germline (reference sequence). CDR3 loop: CSARVDPSQPQHF. The CDR3 DNA reads as TGCAGTGCTAGGGTCGACCCGAGCCAGCCCCAGCATTTT.